These T cell receptor beta chains were read from a single sample in a study of control samples from healthy donors and cancer patients. Here immunoSEQ multiplex PCR was the method, and the copy in TCRdb shows in-frame clones only, minus some. The sample carries 60,000 to 80,000 clones, roughly 84% recorded once. The material sequenced was blood. The source is a woman aged 45-65 years in good health. Both conserved end residues are part of each CDR3. D genes are given only for firm matches. Part of the rows lack a size; the others show once, few, many or a class for expanded clones.

cdr3_nt cdr3_aa clone_size j_call cdr3_length d_call v_call
TGTGCCAGCAGTGACCCTGGGCGTGCGCCCGGTGGCTACACCTTC CASSDPGRAPGGYTF - TRBJ1-2 15 - TRBV6-1
TGCGCCAGCAGCTTGCCCAGGGGGTATAGCAATCAGCCCCAGCATTTT CASSLPRGYSNQPQHF - TRBJ1-5 16 TRBD1 TRBV5-1
TGTGCCAGCAGCTTAAACAGGGGGCGAGAGACCCAGTACTTC CASSLNRGRETQYF - TRBJ2-5 14 TRBD1 TRBV7-2
TGTGCCAGTAGTTCACCGGGACAGATTACCGGGGAGCTGTTTTTT CASSSPGQITGELFF - TRBJ2-2 15 TRBD1 TRBV19
TGTGCCAGCAGCACACTCGGTGGGGATAGCGGGAGGTCGCAGTATTTT CASSTLGGDSGRSQYF - TRBJ2-3 16 TRBD2 TRBV7-2
TGTGCCAGCAGCCAAAGCTCGGCAGGGGAAAGGCAGTACTTC CASSQSSAGERQYF - TRBJ2-7 14 - TRBV3-1/TRBV3-2
TGTGCCAGCAGCCCCCTTCGGGAATCCGATACGCAGTATTTT CASSPLRESDTQYF - TRBJ2-3 14 - TRBV28
TGTGCCAGCAGTTTGAGGGTACATGGCAATCAGCCCCAGCATTTT CASSLRVHGNQPQHF - TRBJ1-5 15 - TRBV27
TGTGCCAGCTCACCTGGCCCCTACAATGAGCAGTTCTTC CASSPGPYNEQFF few TRBJ2-1 13 - TRBV18
TGTGCCACCAGCAGGAGAGATTCACCCCTCCACTTT CATSRRDSPLHF - TRBJ1-6 12 - TRBV15
TGCGCCAGCAGCATGGGGGGACAGGGAGACGGAAACACCATATATTTT CASSMGGQGDGNTIYF - TRBJ1-3 16 TRBD1 TRBV5-1
TGTGCCAGCAGAGACCGGGACAGGGGGCCTGGGGCCAACGTCCTGACTTTC CASRDRDRGPGANVLTF - TRBJ2-6 17 TRBD1 TRBV28
TGTGCCAGCAGAACCGGGGGGCCCGGGGAGCTGTTTTTT CASRTGGPGELFF - TRBJ2-2 13 - TRBV12-3/TRBV12-4
TGTGCCAGCAGCTTTAAAGACACAGGGGGTAGACAAGATACGCAGTATTTT CASSFKDTGGRQDTQYF - TRBJ2-3 17 TRBD1 TRBV7-8
TGTGCCTGGAGTGTGATTCAGGGGGCGGGTGAAAAACTGTTTTTT CAWSVIQGAGEKLFF - TRBJ1-4 15 TRBD1 TRBV30
TGTGCCAGCAGCCCCGGGACAGGCTTCTACGAGCAGTACTTC CASSPGTGFYEQYF - TRBJ2-7 14 TRBD1 TRBV6-6
TGTGCCAGCAGCGGCGTCTTTATGACAGAAGCTTTCTTT CASSGVFMTEAFF - TRBJ1-1 13 - TRBV3-1/TRBV3-2
TGTGCCAGCTCACCAGGGACCACCGGGGAGCTGTTTTTT CASSPGTTGELFF once TRBJ2-2 13 - TRBV18
TGTGCCAGCACCTCTTCAGGTTTGAGCTCCTATAATTCACCCCTCCACTTT CASTSSGLSSYNSPLHF - TRBJ1-6 17 - TRBV28
TGTGCCAGTAGTATAGGGGGATTCACCGGGGAGCTGTTTTTT CASSIGGFTGELFF - TRBJ2-2 14 - TRBV19
TGTGCCAGCAGTTTATTATCAGGGTCAGCAGGAGAGACCCAGTACTTC CASSLLSGSAGETQYF - TRBJ2-5 16 - TRBV28
- CATSVPAAEGPQHF once TRBJ1-5 14 - TRBV24-1
TGTGCCAGCAGCGGAAGGACGGGTAATTCACCCCTCCACTTT CASSGRTGNSPLHF once TRBJ1-6 14 - TRBV2